These 14 T cell receptor beta chains came from one sample sequenced in a study of CD8 T cells in Susac syndrome. An input of about 0.45 to 1 ug of RNA was subjected to reverse transcription using random hexamers. TCRdb itself ran the immunoSEQ multiplex PCR reads through MiXCR, one entry per CDR3 protein. The sample holds 95,000 to 150,000 distinct CDR3 sequences; 85% to 95% are singletons and the top ten take about 0.27%. The sequenced sample was CD8+ T cells from PBMCs. These receptors all come from a human donor with Susac syndrome.

This clonotype was seen once. The chain has TRBV9 and TRBJ2-7; possible D gene TRBD1, 6 bases. The germline CDR1 and CDR2 sequences are SGDLS and YYNGEE. The CDR3 consists of 19 residues. The V and J ends lost 4 bases and 3 bases respectively, with 29 bases between them. The CDR3 nucleotides are TGTGCCAGCAGCCATGCGAGAGACCGGGACACCCGTTCCTACTACGAGCAGTACTTC. Its protein is CASSHARDRDTRSYYEQYF.

This chain links TRBV4-3 with TRBJ2-7; D is perhaps TRBD2 (6 bases). The V end was cut by 0 bases, the J end by 5 bases, with 8 bases between. The germline V gene encodes CDR1 LGHNA and CDR2 YSLEER. The CDR3 runs to 13 residues. CDR3 in DNA: TGCGCCAGCAGCCAAGAGTCGGGGGACGAGCAGTACTTC. Protein: CASSQESGDEQYF.

The chain is built from TRBV14 and TRBJ2-7, with D possibly TRBD2 on 5 matching bases. From germline, CDR1 is SGHDN and CDR2 FVKESK. This CDR3 has 14 amino acids. V gave up 10 bases and J gave up 2 bases, with 18 bases separating them. The CDR3 nucleotides are TGTGCCACCAAGCCGATCGGGGAAACCTACGAGCAGTACTTC. Protein product: CATKPIGETYEQYF.

V usage is TRBV27 and J usage is TRBJ1-2; D may be TRBD1 (6 bases). Germline CDR1 and CDR2: MNHEY and SMNVEV (reference sequence). This CDR3 has 15 residues. V was clipped by 6 bases and J by 7 bases, with 21 bases between them. The chain's CDR3 is CASRALGGDASGYTF. Written as DNA, the CDR3 is TGTGCCAGCAGGGCCCTCGGGGGCGACGCCTCTGGCTACACCTTC.

The chain joins TRBV7-9 to TRBJ1-2, with D maybe TRBD1 (6 bases). There are 14 residues in the CDR3. Germline CDR1 SEHNR, CDR2 FQNEAQ (reference sequence). Trimming removed 3 bases at V and 8 bases at J, with 16 bases between. The CDR3 sequence is CASSFRDKEDGYTF. The CDR3 DNA sequence: TGTGCCAGCAGCTTCCGGGACAAGGAGGACGGCTACACCTTC.

This chain connects TRBV24-1 to TRBJ2-1; D remains unclear. V was shortened by 2 bases and J by 6 bases, with 22 bases between the two germline ends. CDR1 is KGHDR, CDR2 SFDVKD, per germline. This CDR3 spans 18 amino acids. The CDR3 DNA reads as TGTGCCACCAGTGATTCGTCCCTGGAGACATCTGGGCCCAATGAGCAGTTCTTC. This sequence encodes CATSDSSLETSGPNEQFF.

This chain links TRBV20-1 with TRBJ1-5; 9 bases align to TRBD1. J gave up 4 bases and V 5 bases, and 12 bases lay outside the gene matches. CDR3 length equals 16 residues. CDR1 and CDR2 (germline): DFQATT, SNEGSKA (reference sequence). The CDR3 DNA reads TGCAGTGCTTTGGATGCCGGGACAGGGCATAATCAGCCCCAGCATTTT. Translated: CSALDAGTGHNQPQHF.

The chain couples TRBV4-1 to TRBJ2-3; 7 nucleotides line up with TRBD2. CDR3 length: 16 amino acids. V lost 1 base and J lost 0; bases outside the gene matches: 4. Germline V gives CDR1 MGHRA, CDR2 YSYEKL. CDR3 amino acids: CASSQVGGGSTDTQYF. The DNA of the CDR3 is TGCGCCAGCAGCCAAGTAGGCGGGGGTAGCACAGATACGCAGTATTTT.

This clonotype was detected only a few times. The V gene is TRBV19, the J gene TRBJ1-1; 7 bases fit TRBD1. The junction had 3 bases not matched to a gene; V was cut back by 4 bases and J by 1 base. Germline-derived CDR1 and CDR2 are LNHDA and SQIVND (reference sequence). The CDR3 is made up of 14 amino acids. The CDR3 bases are TGTGCCAGTAGTAACCCAGGGGGGAACACTGAAGCTTTCTTT. The encoded protein is CASSNPGGNTEAFF.

CDR3 protein: CSATLGTGRQPQHF. In DNA, the CDR3 is TGCAGCGCCACACTAGGGACAGGGAGACAGCCCCAGCATTTT. This rearrangement joins TRBV29-1 to TRBJ1-5; 9 nucleotides align to TRBD1. The CDR3 runs to 14 residues. The germline gives CDR1 SQVTM, CDR2 ANQGSEA. Losses at the gene ends were 7 bases for V and 7 bases for J; bases not matched to a gene: 11.

This clonotype was seen just once. The chain carries TRBV25-1 and TRBJ2-1; D ambiguous. With 5 bases removed from V and 8 bases from J, the gap between germline ends came to 7 bases. The CDR3 runs 11 residues. Germline CDR1 MGHDK, CDR2 SYGVNS. The CDR3 DNA is TGTGCCAGCAGTATTGGGGATGAGCAGTTCTTC. Translating it yields CASSIGDEQFF.

This clonotype was recorded once. The V and J genes are TRBV6-5 and TRBJ2-1; 8 bases match TRBD2. The CDR3 length is 15 residues. Germline loops: CDR1 MNHEY, CDR2 SVGAGI. The ends lost 0 bases at V and 10 bases at J; junction bases unmatched: 8. DNA for the CDR3: TGTGCCAGCAGTTACTCGGTCGGGGGGGAAAAGGAGCAGTTCTTC. Its translation is CASSYSVGGEKEQFF.

The V call is TRBV27, the J call TRBJ2-1, with 11 bases identical to TRBD2. CDR3 size: 15 residues. After removal of 3 bases from V and 8 bases from J, the junction contained 6 bases not matched to a gene. Germline V CDR1 and CDR2: MNHEY, SMNVEV (reference sequence). The CDR3 loop reads CASSFETSGVDEQFF. The CDR3 DNA is TGTGCCAGCAGTTTTGAGACTAGCGGGGTCGATGAGCAGTTCTTC.

The chain is built from TRBV20-1 and TRBJ2-7; D gene unclear. Germline values: CDR1 DFQATT, CDR2 SNEGSKA (reference sequence). Trimming took off 3 bases at V and 2 bases at J, with 14 bases between the two ends. The CDR3 extends over 14 amino acids. DNA for the CDR3: TGCAGTGCTAGCCACCAGAAAGCTACCTACGAGCAGTACTTC. It specifies CSASHQKATYEQYF.